Following are 5 T cell receptor beta chains from one sample sequenced in a study of neurological immune-mediated disorders. TCRdb used MiXCR to reprocess the 5' RACE reads, holding one entry per CDR3 protein. Seen here are tens of thousands of distinct CDR3 sequences, roughly 4.8% observed once, and the top ten hold 2% to 2.5%. Specimen: PBMCs. The receptors derive from a woman under 40 with multiple sclerosis.

In this sample, this clonotype turned up many times. The chain links TRBV7-9 to TRBJ2-4; the match to TRBD2 covers 9 bases. The CDR3 has 17 amino acids. Germline V lookup: CDR1 SEHNR, CDR2 FQNEAQ (reference sequence). Trimming removed 2 bases from V and 1 base from J; junction bases left unmatched: 6. The CDR3 coding sequence is TGTGCCAGCAGCTTAAGTAGCGGGAGTACGGCCAAAAACATTCAGTACTTC. This encodes CASSLSSGSTAKNIQYF.

This clonotype came up many times. This rearrangement joins TRBV7-9 to TRBJ1-5, with a tentative D call TRBD1 (6 bases). Trimming removed 2 bases from V and 2 bases from J, with 13 bases in between. This CDR3 spans 16 amino acids. Germline V gives CDR1 SEHNR, CDR2 FQNEAQ (reference sequence). The CDR3 bases are TGTGCCAGCAGCTTATTGGGGGGCACGGGCAATCAGCCCCAGCATTTT. Encoded protein: CASSLLGGTGNQPQHF.

The CDR3 bases are TGTGCCAGCAGTTCCCCGGGACAGGGGACGGGAAAACTGTTTTTT. This gives the protein CASSSPGQGTGKLFF. This chain uses TRBV5-5 with TRBJ1-4, with 10 bases identical to TRBD1. V was clipped by 5 bases and J by 10 bases; unmatched bases: 11. The CDR3 extends over 15 amino acids. Germline CDR1 and CDR2: SGHKS and YYEKEE (reference sequence).

This clonotype was counted many times. The chain joins TRBV9 to TRBJ2-4; D is perhaps TRBD1 (5 bases). The germline V gene has CDR1 SGDLS and CDR2 YYNGEE. Trimming shortened V by 3 bases and J by 0 bases, and 13 bases separated the two germline ends. This CDR3 has 16 residues. CDR3 coding DNA: TGTGCCAGCAGCGACACAGGATTCCTAGCCAAAAACATTCAGTACTTC. Translating it yields CASSDTGFLAKNIQYF.

This clonotype was seen repeatedly, ten times or more. The chain links TRBV7-6 to TRBJ2-5; D gene ambiguous. The germline V gene encodes CDR1 SGHVS and CDR2 FNYEAQ. The ends were cut back, 1 base at V and 3 bases at J, with 9 bases in the middle. This CDR3 is 14 amino acids long. CDR3: CASSLGLIKETQYF. Here the CDR3 DNA reads TGTGCCAGCAGCTTAGGACTGATAAAAGAGACCCAGTACTTC.